This T cell receptor beta chain is from a study of blood T cell repertoires in COVID-19. This clone was picked up a small number of times. Clones were sequenced by immunoSEQ multiplex PCR, and TCRdb holds only the in-frame ones, with some missing. In the table there are around 100,000 clones, approximately 90% of which are singletons. Looked up from germline, CDR1 is SGHNT and CDR2 is YENEEA. The CDR3 is 16 residues long. The J segment lost 6 bases and the V segment lost 5 bases, leaving 13 bases of the junction unmatched. The sequenced sample was peripheral blood. The chain is built from TRBV11-3 and TRBJ2-5; 9 nucleotides align to TRBD2. The clonotype comes from a man aged 50 or older with active COVID-19. CDR3 DNA sequence: TGTGCCAGCAGCCCGAGGGGGGCGGGAGGGCAGAAGACCCAGTACTTC. Translation gives CASSPRGAGGQKTQYF. The full variable domain, rest sourced from reference TRBV11-3 and TRBJ2-5, is EAGVVQSPRYKIIEKKQPVAFWCNPISGHNTLYWYLQNLGQGPELLIRYENEEAVDDSQLPKDRFSAERLKGVDSTLKIQPAELGDSAVYLCASSPRGAGGQKTQYFGPGTRLLVL.